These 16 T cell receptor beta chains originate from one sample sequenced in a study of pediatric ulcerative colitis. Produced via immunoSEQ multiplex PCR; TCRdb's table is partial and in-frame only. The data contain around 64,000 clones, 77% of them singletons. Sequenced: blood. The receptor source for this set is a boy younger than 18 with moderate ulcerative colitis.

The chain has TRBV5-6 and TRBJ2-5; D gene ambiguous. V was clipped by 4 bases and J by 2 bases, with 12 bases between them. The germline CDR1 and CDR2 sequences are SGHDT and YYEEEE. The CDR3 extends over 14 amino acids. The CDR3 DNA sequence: TGTGCCAGCAGCCGCGGACGGAGTCAAGAGACCCAGTACTTC. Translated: CASSRGRSQETQYF.

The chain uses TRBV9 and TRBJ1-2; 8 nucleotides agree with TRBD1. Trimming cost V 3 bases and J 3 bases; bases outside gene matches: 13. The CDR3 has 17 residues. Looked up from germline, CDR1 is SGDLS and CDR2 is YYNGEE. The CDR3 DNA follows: TGTGCCAGCAGCGGATACTCGACAGGGGCGAACGACTATGGCTACACCTTC. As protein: CASSGYSTGANDYGYTF.

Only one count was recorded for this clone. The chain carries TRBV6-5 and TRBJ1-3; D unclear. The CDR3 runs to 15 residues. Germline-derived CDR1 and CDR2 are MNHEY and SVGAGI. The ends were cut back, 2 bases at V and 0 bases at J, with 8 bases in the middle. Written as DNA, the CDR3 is TGTGCCAGCAGTTACCGGCGAGGCTCTGGAAACACCATATATTTT. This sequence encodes CASSYRRGSGNTIYF.

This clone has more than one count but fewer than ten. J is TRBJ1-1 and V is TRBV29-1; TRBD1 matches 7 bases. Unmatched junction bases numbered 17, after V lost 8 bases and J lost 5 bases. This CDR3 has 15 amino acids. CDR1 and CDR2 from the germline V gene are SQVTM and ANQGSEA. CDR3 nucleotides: TGCAGCTCATCCGAGAGGGCAGGGGGAAATACTGAAGCTTTCTTT. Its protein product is CSSSERAGGNTEAFF.

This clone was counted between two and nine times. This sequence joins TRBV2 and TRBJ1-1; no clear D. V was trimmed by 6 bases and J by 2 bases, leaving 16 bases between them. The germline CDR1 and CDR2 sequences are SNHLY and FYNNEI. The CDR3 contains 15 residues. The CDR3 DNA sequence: TGTGCCAGCAGACGGGCACTGCGGGGTAACACTGAAGCTTTCTTT. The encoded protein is CASRRALRGNTEAFF.

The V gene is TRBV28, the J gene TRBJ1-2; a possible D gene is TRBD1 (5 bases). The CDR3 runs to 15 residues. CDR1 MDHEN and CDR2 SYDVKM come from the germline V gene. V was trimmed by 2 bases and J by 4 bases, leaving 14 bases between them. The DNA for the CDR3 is TGTGCCAGCAGTTTAGAGGGGCTGGGGGGCTATGGCTACACCTTC. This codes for CASSLEGLGGYGYTF.

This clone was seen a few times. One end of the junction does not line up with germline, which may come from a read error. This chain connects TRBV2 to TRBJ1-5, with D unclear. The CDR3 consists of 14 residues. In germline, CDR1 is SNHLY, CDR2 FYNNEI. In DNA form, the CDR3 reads TGTGCCAGCAGCGAAGGTGTTGGAGTTCAGCCCCAGCATTTT. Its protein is CASSEGVGVQPQHF. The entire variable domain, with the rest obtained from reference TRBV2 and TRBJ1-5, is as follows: EPEVTQTPSHQVTQMGQEVILRCVPISNHLYFYWYRQILGQKVEFLVSFYNNEISEKSEIFDDQFSVERPDGSNFTLKIRSTKLEDSAMYFCASSEGVGVQPQHFGDGTRLSIL.

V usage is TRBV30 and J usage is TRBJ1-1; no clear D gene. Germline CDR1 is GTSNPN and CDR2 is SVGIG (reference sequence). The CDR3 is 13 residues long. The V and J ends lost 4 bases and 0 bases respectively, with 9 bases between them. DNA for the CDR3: TGTGCCTGGATGAAGTTTATGAACACTGAAGCTTTCTTT. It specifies CAWMKFMNTEAFF.

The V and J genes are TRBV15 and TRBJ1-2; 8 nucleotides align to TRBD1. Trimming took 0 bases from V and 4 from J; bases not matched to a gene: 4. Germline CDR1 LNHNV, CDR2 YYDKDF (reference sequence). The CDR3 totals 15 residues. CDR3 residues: CATSRESTGGYGYTF. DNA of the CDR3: TGTGCCACCAGCAGAGAGAGCACAGGGGGCTATGGCTACACCTTC.

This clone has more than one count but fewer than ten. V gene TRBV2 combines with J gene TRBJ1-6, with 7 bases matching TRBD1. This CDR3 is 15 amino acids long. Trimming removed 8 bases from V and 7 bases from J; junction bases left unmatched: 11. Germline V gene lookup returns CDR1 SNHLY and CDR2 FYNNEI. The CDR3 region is CASRGQTLSNSPLHF. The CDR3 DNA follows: TGTGCCAGCCGGGGACAGACCCTTTCGAATTCACCCCTCCACTTT.

The CDR3, as DNA: TGTGCCAGCAGCTTGGGACAGGGAGGGACCGGCGGGGCCCAGTACTTC. Translating gives CASSLGQGGTGGAQYF. The chain employs TRBV5-4 and TRBJ2-5, with D possibly called TRBD1 or TRBD2 (7 bases each). Germline loops: CDR1 SGHNT, CDR2 YYREEE (reference sequence). The CDR3 spans 16 residues. Trimming shortened V by 0 bases and J by 9 bases, and 21 bases separated the two germline ends.

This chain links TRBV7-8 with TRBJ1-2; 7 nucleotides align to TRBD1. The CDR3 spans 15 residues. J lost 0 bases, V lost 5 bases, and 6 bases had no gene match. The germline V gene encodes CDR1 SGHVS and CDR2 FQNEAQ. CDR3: CASSITGTANYGYTF. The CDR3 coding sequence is TGTGCCAGCAGCATAACCGGGACAGCTAACTATGGCTACACCTTC.

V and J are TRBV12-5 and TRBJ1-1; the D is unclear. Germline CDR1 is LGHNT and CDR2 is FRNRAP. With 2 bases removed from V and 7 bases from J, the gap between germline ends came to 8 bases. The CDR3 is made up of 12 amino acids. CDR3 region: CASGLRENEAFF. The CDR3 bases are TGTGCTAGTGGTTTGCGCGAGAATGAAGCTTTCTTT.

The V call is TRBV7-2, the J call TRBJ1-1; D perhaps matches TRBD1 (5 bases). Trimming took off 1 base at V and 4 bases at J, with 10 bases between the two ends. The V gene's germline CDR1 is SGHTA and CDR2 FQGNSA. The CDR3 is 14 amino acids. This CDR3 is CASSLVGGGTEAFF. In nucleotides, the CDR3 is TGTGCCAGCAGCTTAGTTGGGGGTGGCACTGAAGCTTTCTTT.

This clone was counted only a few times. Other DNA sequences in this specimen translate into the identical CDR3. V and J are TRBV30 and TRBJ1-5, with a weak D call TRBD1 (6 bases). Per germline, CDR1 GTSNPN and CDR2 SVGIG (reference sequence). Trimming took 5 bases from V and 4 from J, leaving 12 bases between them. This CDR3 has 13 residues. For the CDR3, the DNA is TGTGCCTGGTCGGGACAACTTAATCAGCCCCAGCATTTT. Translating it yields CAWSGQLNQPQHF.

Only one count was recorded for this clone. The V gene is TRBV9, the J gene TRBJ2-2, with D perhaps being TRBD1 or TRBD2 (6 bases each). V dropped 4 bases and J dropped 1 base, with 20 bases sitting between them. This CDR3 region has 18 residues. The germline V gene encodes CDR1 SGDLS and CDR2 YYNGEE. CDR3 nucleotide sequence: TGTGCCAGCAGCCAAGATGATGGGGGGCTGGGGAACACCGGGGAGCTGTTTTTT. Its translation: CASSQDDGGLGNTGELFF.